This T cell receptor (beta chain) was captured in a study of T cells in Graves' hyperthyroidism and ophthalmopathy (dated by TCRdb to about 2019). Describing the broader study: Peripheral blood samples were taken at the time of initial diagnosis, prior to any treatment. A discovery cohort of about a hundred patients, approximately 45 with Graves' ophthalmopathy and approximately 60 with stable Graves' hyperthyroidism, was used to find distinguishing TCR V-J signatures. Prospective prediction of ophthalmopathy was tested in an independent validation cohort of some 19 hyperthyroidism patients and around 16 patients who later progressed to ophthalmopathy. The roughly 91 discovery patients were randomly divided into training and test sets at a 7:3 ratio. In about 6 Graves' hyperthyroidism patients, the study also compared T-cell repertoires from thyroid tissue with T-cell repertoires from blood. After sampling, hyperthyroidism patients received methimazole starting at 30 mg daily, and ophthalmopathy patients received high-dose intravenous methylprednisolone. According to the paper, TCR Vbeta CDR3 sequencing was carried out on about 140 peripheral blood samples, which came from 40 to 45 ophthalmopathy, around 74 hyperthyroidism and roughly 17 progressor patients.

This clonotype was detected ten times or more. Its recognized antigen is unknown. Base qualities are missing; no much larger clone stands one base away. Graves' hyperthyroidism was defined as stable when no progression to ophthalmopathy occurred over 18 months of follow-up. The hyperthyroidism patients were between 18 and 65 years old and newly diagnosed, with a disease duration of less than 2 months. Any patient with an uncontrolled infection, another autoimmune disease, pregnancy or lactation was excluded. Diagnoses were based on clinical symptoms, serum thyroxine and TRAb, thyroid ultrasound and orbital computed tomography. PBMCs were isolated from 8 to 10 ml of fresh peripheral blood by Ficoll-Paque density gradient centrifugation. Trizol reagent was used to extract total RNA, and RNA quality was then checked on an Agilent 2100 Bioanalyzer. The TCR beta CDR3 regions were amplified from RNA transcripts. The first round of RT-PCR for the TCR CDR3 was performed with the HTBI primer set and the Qiagen OneStep RT-PCR kit. Libraries were constructed in a second round of multiplex PCR, after which size selection and purification were carried out. The libraries were sequenced on an Illumina HiSeq2000 using paired-end 100 bp reads. In the source study's methods: Raw data were processed with SOAPnuke, discarding reads with adapters, uncalled bases, mean Phred below 15, or no exact constant-primer or identifier match. High-quality paired reads were merged with COPE v1.2.5, and unique nucleotide sequences were defined as clonotypes. Clonotypes were aligned to IMGT TRBV, TRBD and TRBJ reference segments using MiTCR v1.1. Only V-J combinations with frequency above 0.0001, covering about 99% of repertoires, were analysed. The TCS score was defined as the ratio of F50 (clonal expansion) to E x V (chaos), calculated using BLOSUM62-based TCRdist between CDR3 peptides within each V-J. Welch's t-statistics and random forest reduced around 520 V-J features to 13, which were used in a naive Bayes classifier (R e1071). The similarity between thyroid and blood repertoires was quantified using the Morisita-Horn index. Through fastp at Q25 and MiXCR, TCRdb rebuilt clones from the public reads, retaining in-frame beta chains. Identical CDR3 protein sequences are pooled into one entry, listed with their most common genes and DNA. TCRdb's processing, not the study's, gives the V and J calls here. The sample profile shows about 840,000 distinct CDR3 sequences; over 35% of them were found once. The leading ten clones occupy roughly 8.3% of the sample.

Points the paper makes about the study in general: In validation, progression to ophthalmopathy was predicted by the model with around 70% sensitivity and about 72% specificity, a median of roughly six months before onset. Sample size was not statistically predetermined, and investigators were not blinded to group allocation. A 13 V-J signature model separated ophthalmopathy from stable hyperthyroidism, with over 85% sensitivity and roughly 81% specificity in cross-validation and 80%/75% in testing. Most expanded thyroid clonotypes (frequency above 0.001) were also found in blood, which suggests that blood repertoires may mirror thyroid immune responses.

The cysteine opens and the phenylalanine closes a CDR3 of 14 amino acids. Only CDR3 DNA remains: 42 bases, in frame from the first base. Taken from the germline V gene, the CDR1 and CDR2 loops are SQVTM and ANQGSEA. Here V drops 1 base and J drops 11 bases, and the junction holds 11 bases not matched to any gene. The specimen was blood. The TCR was taken from a man younger than 30 with Graves' hyperthyroidism. Recombination joined TRBV29-1 with TRBJ1-1, and TRBD1 matches 9 of the central bases. CDR3 region: CSVEAFDRGIFAFF. The DNA sequence reads TGCAGCGTTGAAGCTTTCGACAGGGGGATTTTCGCTTTCTTT.